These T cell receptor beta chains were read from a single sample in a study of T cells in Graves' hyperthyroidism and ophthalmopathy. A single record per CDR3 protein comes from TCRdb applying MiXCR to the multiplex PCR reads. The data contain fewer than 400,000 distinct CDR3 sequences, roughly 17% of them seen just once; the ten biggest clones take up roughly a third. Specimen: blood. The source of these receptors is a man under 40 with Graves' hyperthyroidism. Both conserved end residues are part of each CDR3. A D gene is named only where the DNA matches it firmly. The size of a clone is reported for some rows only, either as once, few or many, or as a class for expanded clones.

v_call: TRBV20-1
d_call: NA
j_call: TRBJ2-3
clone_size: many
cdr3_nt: TGCAGTGCTAGAGATCGCCAAGGGATCGGGGCAGATACGCAGTATTTT
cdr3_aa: CSARDRQGIGADTQYF

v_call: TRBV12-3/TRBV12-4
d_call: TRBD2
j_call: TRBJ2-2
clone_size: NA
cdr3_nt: TGTGCCAGCACTCGACTAGCGGGAGGGCCCGGGGAGCTGTTTTTT
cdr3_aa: CASTRLAGGPGELFF

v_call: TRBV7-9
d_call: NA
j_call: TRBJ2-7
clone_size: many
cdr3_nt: TGTGCCAGCAGCCCGGGACCAGGTTTGGGCGAGCAGTACTTC
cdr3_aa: CASSPGPGLGEQYF

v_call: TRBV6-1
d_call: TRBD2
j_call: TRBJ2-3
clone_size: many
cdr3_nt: TGTGCCAGCACCCCGGGAGGGGAGGTTACGCAGTATTTT
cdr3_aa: CASTPGGEVTQYF

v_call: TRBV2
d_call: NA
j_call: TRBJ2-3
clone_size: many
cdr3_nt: TGTGCCAGCAGCCCGGACAGAACTAGCACAGATACGCAGTATTTT
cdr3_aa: CASSPDRTSTDTQYF

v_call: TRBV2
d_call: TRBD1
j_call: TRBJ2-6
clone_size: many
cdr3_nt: TGTGCCAGCAGTTTACAGGGGGCGCCTGGGGCCAACGTCCTGACTTTC
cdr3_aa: CASSLQGAPGANVLTF

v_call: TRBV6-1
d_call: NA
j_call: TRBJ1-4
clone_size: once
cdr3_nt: TGTGCCAGCAGTCACGCAGGGACGGTTAGCGAAAAACTGTTTTTT
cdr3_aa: CASSHAGTVSEKLFF

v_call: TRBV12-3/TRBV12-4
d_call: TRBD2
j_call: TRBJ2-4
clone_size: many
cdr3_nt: TGTGCCAGCAGTCCAGCGCGGGGGGTAAACATTCAGTACTTC
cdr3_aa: CASSPARGVNIQYF

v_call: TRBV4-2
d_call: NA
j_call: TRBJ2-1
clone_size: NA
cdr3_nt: TGTACCAGCAGCCAAGCTGAGGGGGGAGACAATGAGCAGTTCTTC
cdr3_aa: CTSSQAEGGDNEQFF

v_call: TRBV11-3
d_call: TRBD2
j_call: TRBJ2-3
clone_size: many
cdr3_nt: TGTGCCAGCAGCTCCGAGGGGCTAGCGGCAGATACGCAGTATTTT
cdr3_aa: CASSSEGLAADTQYF

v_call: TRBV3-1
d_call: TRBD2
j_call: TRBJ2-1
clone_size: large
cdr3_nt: TGTGCCAGCAGCCCCTCCGAGGTAGCGGGAGGGGTTACGGCGCAGTTCTTC
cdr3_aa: CASSPSEVAGGVTAQFF

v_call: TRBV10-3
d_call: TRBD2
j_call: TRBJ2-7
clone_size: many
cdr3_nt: TGTGCCATCAGCGAGGGACTAGCGGGCGAGCAGTACTTC
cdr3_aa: CAISEGLAGEQYF

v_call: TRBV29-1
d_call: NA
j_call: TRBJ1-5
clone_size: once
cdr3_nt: TGCAGCGTTGGACCCGGGGGGGATCAGCCCCAGCATTTT
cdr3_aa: CSVGPGGDQPQHF

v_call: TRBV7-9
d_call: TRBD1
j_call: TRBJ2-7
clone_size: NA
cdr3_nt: TGTGCCAGCAGCACCTGGACAGGGGAAATAGCGGATGAGCAGTACTTC
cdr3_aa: CASSTWTGEIADEQYF

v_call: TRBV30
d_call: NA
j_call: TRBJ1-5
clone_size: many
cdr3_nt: TGTGCCTGGAACAAAGGGGCCAACCAGCCCCAGCATTTT
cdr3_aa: CAWNKGANQPQHF

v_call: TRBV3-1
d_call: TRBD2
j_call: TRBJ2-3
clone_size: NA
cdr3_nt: TGTGCCAGCAGCCAAGTATACGGGAGGGCCGATACGCAGTATTTT
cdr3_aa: CASSQVYGRADTQYF

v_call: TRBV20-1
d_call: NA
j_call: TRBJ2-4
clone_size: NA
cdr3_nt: TGCAGTGCTAGTAAACAGGGAATAGCCAAAAACATTCAGTACTTC
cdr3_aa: CSASKQGIAKNIQYF

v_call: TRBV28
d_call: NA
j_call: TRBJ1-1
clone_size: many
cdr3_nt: TGTGCCAGCAGTCAGCTAACCTCCTTAGAAGCTTTCTTT
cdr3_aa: CASSQLTSLEAFF

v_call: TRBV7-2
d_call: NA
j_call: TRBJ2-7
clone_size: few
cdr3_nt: TGTGCCAGCAGCTTAGGGGTTCAGGGGGGCCACGAGCAGTACTTC
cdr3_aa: CASSLGVQGGHEQYF

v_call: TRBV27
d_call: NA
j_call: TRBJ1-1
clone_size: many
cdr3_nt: TGTGCCAGCAGTTTACGGGGGACACCCCAAGCTTTCTTT
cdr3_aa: CASSLRGTPQAFF

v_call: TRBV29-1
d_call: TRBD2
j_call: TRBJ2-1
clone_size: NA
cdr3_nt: TGCAGCGCCGTGACCGGGGGGGATTCCTACAATGAGCAGTTCTTC
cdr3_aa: CSAVTGGDSYNEQFF

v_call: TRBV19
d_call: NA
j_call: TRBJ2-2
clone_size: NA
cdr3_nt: TGTGCCAGTAGTATAGCGTGGAGGAACACCGGGGAGCTGTTTTTT
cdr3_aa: CASSIAWRNTGELFF

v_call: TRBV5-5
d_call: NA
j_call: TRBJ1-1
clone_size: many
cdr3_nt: TGTGCCAGCAGCTTGAACCCGTTCGCTGAAGCTTTCTTT
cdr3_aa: CASSLNPFAEAFF

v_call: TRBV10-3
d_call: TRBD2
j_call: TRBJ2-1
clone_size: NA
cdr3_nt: TGTGCCATCAGATCTTCTAGCGGGAGGGCCGGCAATGAGCAGTTCTTC
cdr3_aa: CAIRSSSGRAGNEQFF

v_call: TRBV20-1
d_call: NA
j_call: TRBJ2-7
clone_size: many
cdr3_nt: TGCAGTGCTCCATCGGACAGTTCCTACGAGCAGTACTTC
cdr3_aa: CSAPSDSSYEQYF

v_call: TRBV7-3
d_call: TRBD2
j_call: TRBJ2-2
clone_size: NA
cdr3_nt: TGTGCCAGCAGCTTAGCGGCTAGCGGGAACGGGGAGCTGTTTTTT
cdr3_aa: CASSLAASGNGELFF

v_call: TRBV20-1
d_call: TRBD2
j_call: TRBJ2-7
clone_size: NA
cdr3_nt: TGCAGTGCTCCAATCCGGGACTATCCCAGGGTAGAGCAGTACTTC
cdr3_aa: CSAPIRDYPRVEQYF

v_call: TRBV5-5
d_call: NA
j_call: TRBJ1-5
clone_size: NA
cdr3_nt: TGTGCCAGCAGCGTCGGACAAAGCAATCAGCCCCAGCATTTT
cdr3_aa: CASSVGQSNQPQHF

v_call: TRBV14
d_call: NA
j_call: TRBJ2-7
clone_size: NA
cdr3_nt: TGTGCCAGCAGCCAAGCGGGGCGGAGACCCTACGAGCAGTACTTC
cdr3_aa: CASSQAGRRPYEQYF

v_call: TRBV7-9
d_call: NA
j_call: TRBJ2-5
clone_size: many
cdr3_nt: TGTGCCAGCAGCCAAAGGTTACTGCAACAAGAGACCCAGTACTTC
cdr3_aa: CASSQRLLQQETQYF

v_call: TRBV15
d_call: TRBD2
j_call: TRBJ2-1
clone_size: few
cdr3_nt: TGTGCCACCAGCAGAGGTGCCGTGACTAGCCCTTACAATGAGCAGTTCTTC
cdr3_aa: CATSRGAVTSPYNEQFF

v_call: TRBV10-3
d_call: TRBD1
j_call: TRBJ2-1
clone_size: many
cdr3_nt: TGTGCCACGAGCTCCGGGACAGGGGGCCGATCGACCAACAATGAGCAGTTCTTC
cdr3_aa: CATSSGTGGRSTNNEQFF

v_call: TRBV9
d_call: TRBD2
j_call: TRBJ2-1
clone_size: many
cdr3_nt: TGTGCCAGCAGCCCCCGGACTAGCGGGAGCTCCTACAATGAGCAGTTCTTC
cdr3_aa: CASSPRTSGSSYNEQFF

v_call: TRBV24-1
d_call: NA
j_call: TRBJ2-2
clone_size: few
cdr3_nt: TGTGCCACCAGTGATCTAGGACAGGGGGAGCTGTTTTTT
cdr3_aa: CATSDLGQGELFF

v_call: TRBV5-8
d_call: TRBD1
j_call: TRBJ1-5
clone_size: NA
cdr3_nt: TGTGCCAGCAGCCAGACAGGGGGCAACGGGCAGCCCCAGCATTTT
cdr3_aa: CASSQTGGNGQPQHF

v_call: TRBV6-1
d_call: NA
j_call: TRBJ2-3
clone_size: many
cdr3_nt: TGTGCCAGCAGTGAGGAAAACACAGATACGCAGTATTTT
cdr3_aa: CASSEENTDTQYF

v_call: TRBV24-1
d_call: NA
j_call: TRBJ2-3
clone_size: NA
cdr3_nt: TGTGCCACCAGTGATTTTAAGGCGGGAAGCACAGATACGCAGTATTTT
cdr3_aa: CATSDFKAGSTDTQYF

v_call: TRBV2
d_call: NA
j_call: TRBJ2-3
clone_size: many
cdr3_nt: TGTGCCAGCAGTGAAGGCAGGGTGGATACGCAGTATTTT
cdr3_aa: CASSEGRVDTQYF

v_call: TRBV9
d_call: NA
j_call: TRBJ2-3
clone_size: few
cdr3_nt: TGTGCCAGCAGTGCCGGGACCTTAAGGGCAGATACGCAGTATTTT
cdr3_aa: CASSAGTLRADTQYF

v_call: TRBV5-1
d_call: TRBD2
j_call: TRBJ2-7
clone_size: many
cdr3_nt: TGCGCCAGCAGCTTTCTAACGGGAGGCAACGAGCAGTACTTC
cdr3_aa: CASSFLTGGNEQYF

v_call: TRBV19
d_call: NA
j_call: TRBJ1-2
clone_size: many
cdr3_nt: TGTGCCAGTAGCGATACAGGGTATGGCTACACCTTC
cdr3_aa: CASSDTGYGYTF

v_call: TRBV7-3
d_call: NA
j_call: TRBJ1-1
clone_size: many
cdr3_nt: TGTGCCAGCCTCCGGGGGCCCAACACTGAAGCTTTCTTT
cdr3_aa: CASLRGPNTEAFF

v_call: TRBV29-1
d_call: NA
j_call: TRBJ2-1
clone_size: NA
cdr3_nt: TGCAGCGTGCTCGACAGACTTTTATCCTACAATGAGAAGTTCTTC
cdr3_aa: CSVLDRLLSYNEKFF

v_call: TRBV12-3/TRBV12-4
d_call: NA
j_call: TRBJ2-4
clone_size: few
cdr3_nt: TGTGCCAGCAGTTCGATCCGTCAGGGAAATTTAGCCAAAAACATTCAGTACTTC
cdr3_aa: CASSSIRQGNLAKNIQYF

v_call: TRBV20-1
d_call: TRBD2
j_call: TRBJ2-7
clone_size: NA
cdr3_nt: TGCAGTGCCCCCTCGGGTAGCGGGATAGGGGACGAGCAGTACTTC
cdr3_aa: CSAPSGSGIGDEQYF

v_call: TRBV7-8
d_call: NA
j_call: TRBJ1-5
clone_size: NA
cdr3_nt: TGTGCCAGCAGCTTAGCCGGGATGAGAAATCAGCCCCAGCATTTT
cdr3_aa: CASSLAGMRNQPQHF

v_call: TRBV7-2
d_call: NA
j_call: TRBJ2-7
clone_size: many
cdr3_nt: TGTGCCAGCGGGAAGACCGCAGAAAGCTCCTACGAGCAGTACTTC
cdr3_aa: CASGKTAESSYEQYF

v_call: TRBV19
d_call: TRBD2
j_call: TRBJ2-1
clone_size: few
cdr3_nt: TGTGCCAGTAGTACAATGGGGGGAGGGTCCTACAATGAGCAGTTCTTC
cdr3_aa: CASSTMGGGSYNEQFF

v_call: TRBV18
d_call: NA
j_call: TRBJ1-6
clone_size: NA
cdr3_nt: TGTGCCAGCTCACCACCGGCCGCGGCAAATTCACCCCTCCACTTT
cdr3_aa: CASSPPAAANSPLHF

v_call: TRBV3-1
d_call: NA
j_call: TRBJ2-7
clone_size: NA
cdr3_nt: TGTGCCAGCAGCCAACGAGGGAGCTCCTACGAGCAGTACTTC
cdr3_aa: CASSQRGSSYEQYF

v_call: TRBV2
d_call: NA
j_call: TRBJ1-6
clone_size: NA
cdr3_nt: TGTGCCAGCAGACCTCTAAATTCACCCCTCCACTTT
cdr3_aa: CASRPLNSPLHF

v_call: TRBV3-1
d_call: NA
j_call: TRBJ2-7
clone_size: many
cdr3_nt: TGTGCCAGCAGCCAGGGGGCAGGGAACAGCGAGCAGTACTTC
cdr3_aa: CASSQGAGNSEQYF

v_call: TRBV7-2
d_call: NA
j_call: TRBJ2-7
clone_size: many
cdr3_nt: TGTGCCAGCAGCACCGAAATCCCCTACGAGCAGTACTTC
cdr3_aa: CASSTEIPYEQYF

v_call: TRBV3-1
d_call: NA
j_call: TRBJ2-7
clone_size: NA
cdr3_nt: TGTGCCGGAAGGGTCCAGCAGTACTTC
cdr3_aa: CAGRVQQYF